Below, 27 T cell receptor beta chains from the same sample are listed, as sequenced in a study of blood T cell repertoires in COVID-19. TCRdb keeps only in-frame clones here, not all; method: immunoSEQ multiplex PCR. Of about 280,000 clones detected, roughly four fifths appear once; the ten largest clones hold over 9%. Sequenced: peripheral blood. The receptors derive from a woman aged 45-59 years who had recovered from COVID-19.

This clone has just one count. This chain joins TRBV7-3 and TRBJ2-3; D gene uncertain. The CDR3 consists of 17 residues. The ends were cut back, 4 bases at V and 0 bases at J, with 17 bases in the middle. Germline-derived CDR1 and CDR2 are SGHTA and FQGTGA. CDR3 in DNA: TGTGCCAGCAGCTCCTCGCGGTTCACGACCAGCACAGATACGCAGTATTTT. Its translation: CASSSSRFTTSTDTQYF. Based on the CDR3 plus reference TRBV7-3 and TRBJ2-3, the full variable domain is GAGVSQTPSNKVTEKGKYVELRCDPISGHTALYWYRQSLGQGPEFLIYFQGTGAADDSGLPNDRFFAVRPEGSVSTLKIQRTERGDSAVYLCASSSSRFTTSTDTQYFGPGTRLTVL.

The chain is built from TRBV5-1 and TRBJ1-2, with TRBD1 matching 7 bases. V lost 2 bases to trimming and J lost 6 bases; unmatched junction nucleotides: 7. Germline V gene data show CDR1 as SGHRS and CDR2 as YFSETQ. The CDR3 runs 14 residues. The CDR3 DNA follows: TGCGCCAGCAGCTTATCAAATCAGGGGGATGGCTACACCTTC. Protein sequence: CASSLSNQGDGYTF. The whole variable domain, filled in from reference TRBV5-1 and TRBJ1-2, reads KAGVTQTPRYLIKTRGQQVTLSCSPISGHRSVSWYQQTPGQGLQFLFEYFSETQRNKGNFPGRFSGRQFSNSRSEMNVSTLELGDSALYLCASSLSNQGDGYTFGSGTRLTVV.

The chain links TRBV6-2 or TRBV6-3 to TRBJ2-7; TRBD1 matches at 7 bases. The CDR3 is 13 amino acids. Germline lookup yields CDR1 MNHEY and CDR2 SVGEGT. Germline trimming cut 4 bases from V and 1 base from J; bases unmatched to any gene: 1. In DNA form, the CDR3 reads TGTGCCAGCAGTTCGGGACAGTCCTACGAGCAGTACTTC. Its translation: CASSSGQSYEQYF.

This chain's CDR3 is CASSYGLAGSEGQFF. The CDR3, as DNA: TGTGCCAGCAGTTACGGGCTAGCGGGGAGTGAAGGGCAGTTCTTC. The V call is TRBV6-2 or TRBV6-3, the J call TRBJ2-1; the match to TRBD2 covers 9 bases. V trimming: 2 bases; J trimming: 12 bases; junction bases outside the gene matches: 11. This CDR3 comprises 15 residues. Germline assignment: CDR1 MNHEY and CDR2 SVGEGT.

The chain links TRBV18 to TRBJ2-7; tentatively, D is TRBD1 (5 bases). The CDR3 extends over 15 amino acids. V was trimmed by 6 bases and J by 0 bases, leaving 15 bases between them. Germline V gives CDR1 KGHSH, CDR2 LQKENI. DNA of the CDR3: TGTGCCAGCTCCCGTGGCAGGGTGACCTCCTACGAGCAGTACTTC. Amino acids: CASSRGRVTSYEQYF.

The chain carries TRBV27 and TRBJ2-3; possible D gene TRBD2, 5 bases. The germline V gene has CDR1 MNHEY and CDR2 SMNVEV (reference sequence). V was trimmed by 3 bases and J by 5 bases, leaving 15 bases between them. This CDR3 is 15 amino acids long. CDR3 loop: CASSFLGDGEDTQYF. The CDR3 DNA is TGTGCCAGCAGTTTTCTGGGAGATGGCGAAGATACGCAGTATTTT.

V usage is TRBV4-3 and J usage is TRBJ1-2, with 10 bases matching TRBD1. J lost 8 bases, V lost 4 bases, and 16 bases had no gene match. Germline values: CDR1 LGHNA, CDR2 YSLEER. This CDR3 is built from 17 residues. CDR3 residues: CASSRGQGFGSSEGYTF. Written as DNA, the CDR3 is TGCGCCAGCAGCCGGGGACAGGGGTTCGGCAGTTCTGAGGGCTACACCTTC.

Only one count was recorded for this clone. The chain uses TRBV5-1 and TRBJ2-7, with a weak D call TRBD1 (5 bases). The CDR3 is 14 residues long. Trimming took off 1 base at V and 7 bases at J, with 15 bases between the two ends. Germline V gene lookup returns CDR1 SGHRS and CDR2 YFSETQ. The CDR3 here is CASSLNRQLGEQYF. CDR3 DNA sequence: TGCGCCAGCAGCTTGAATAGACAGTTGGGGGAGCAGTACTTC.

This sequence joins TRBV5-4 and TRBJ1-1; a possible D gene is TRBD1 (6 bases). Per the germline V gene, CDR1 is SGHNT and CDR2 is YYREEE (reference sequence). The CDR3 spans 14 residues. Trimming removed 0 bases from V and 8 bases from J, with 14 bases in between. Here the CDR3 reads CASSLEEQGQEAFF. DNA of the CDR3: TGTGCCAGCAGCTTGGAGGAACAGGGTCAGGAAGCTTTCTTT.

Only a few counts were recorded for this clone. The chain links TRBV19 to TRBJ2-2; D not resolved. The germline V and J ends were trimmed by 4 bases and 0 bases, with 6 bases remaining between them. This CDR3 comprises 14 residues. CDR1 is LNHDA and CDR2 is SQIVND in the germline V gene (reference sequence). Written as DNA, the CDR3 is TGTGCCAGTAGTAAAGCGCCGAACACCGGGGAGCTGTTTTTT. The encoded protein is CASSKAPNTGELFF.

The rearrangement joins TRBV3-1 (or the pseudogene TRBV3-2) to TRBJ2-7, with D maybe TRBD1 (5 bases). Trimming removed 5 bases at V and 3 bases at J, with 11 bases between. Germline loops: CDR1 LGHDT, CDR2 YNNKEL (reference sequence). The CDR3 has 13 amino acids. The CDR3 loop is CASSAQQDYEQYF. The CDR3, as DNA: TGTGCCAGCAGCGCCCAACAGGACTACGAGCAGTACTTC.

This clone has just a few counts. V and J are TRBV7-9 and TRBJ2-5; a possible D gene is TRBD1 (6 bases). Trimming cost V 8 bases and J 4 bases, with 11 bases left between them. The CDR3 covers 12 residues. CDR1 SEHNR and CDR2 FQNEAQ come from the germline V gene (reference sequence). The CDR3 sequence is CASGGWGETQYF. Written as DNA, the CDR3 is TGTGCCAGCGGGGGCTGGGGAGAGACCCAGTACTTC.

The chain is built from TRBV7-8 and TRBJ1-2; tentatively, D is TRBD1 (6 bases). This CDR3 spans 15 amino acids. Trimming took off 5 bases at V and 0 bases at J, with 13 bases between the two ends. Germline CDR1 is SGHVS and CDR2 is FQNEAQ. CDR3 amino acids: CASSNYRAPNYGYTF. The CDR3 DNA reads as TGTGCCAGCAGCAATTACAGGGCACCTAACTATGGCTACACCTTC.

This clone has a handful of counts. The chain employs TRBV7-2 and TRBJ2-2, with no clear D. Germline CDR1 reads SGHTA; CDR2 reads FQGNSA. V lost 5 bases, J lost 8 bases, and 18 bases lay in between. The CDR3 has 15 residues. CDR3 residues: CASSARSRARGELFF. As DNA, the CDR3 is TGTGCCAGCAGCGCCCGGTCCAGAGCGAGGGGGGAGCTGTTTTTT.

The chain has TRBV27 and TRBJ2-2; 9 bases fit TRBD1. With 4 bases clipped from V and 5 bases from J, the junction kept 5 bases outside the gene matches. CDR3 length equals 15 residues. Germline loops: CDR1 MNHEY, CDR2 SMNVEV (reference sequence). CDR3 amino acids: CASSYNRGRTGELFF. In DNA, the CDR3 is TGTGCCAGCAGTTACAACAGGGGGCGAACCGGGGAGCTGTTTTTT.

The rearrangement links TRBV30 to TRBJ1-1, with a possible D match to TRBD1 (5 bases). CDR1 is GTSNPN, CDR2 SVGIG, per germline (reference sequence). This CDR3 has 12 amino acids. Deletions cut 3 bases from V and 5 bases from J, with 10 bases between. The CDR3 region has the DNA TGTGCCTGGAGGGCAGGGAGGACTGAAGCTTTCTTT. Encoded protein: CAWRAGRTEAFF.

The V call is TRBV11-3, the J call TRBJ2-7; 7 bases match TRBD1. Germline CDR1 and CDR2: SGHNT and YENEEA. This CDR3 is built from 17 residues. V was pared by 1 base and J by 3 bases, with 12 bases of the junction left unmatched. Here the CDR3 reads CASSLGRGTGVNYEQYF. Here the CDR3 DNA reads TGTGCCAGCAGCTTAGGACGGGGCACAGGGGTTAACTACGAGCAGTACTTC.

The chain employs TRBV7-2 and TRBJ2-1, with D possibly matching TRBD2 (6 bases). Germline V gene sequence: CDR1 SGHTA, CDR2 FQGNSA. There are 14 residues in the CDR3. Deletions cut 6 bases from V and 6 bases from J, with 15 bases between. DNA of the CDR3: TGTGCCAGCAGTACCGGGACTCGAATCAATGAGCAGTTCTTC. This translates into CASSTGTRINEQFF.

The chain carries TRBV19 and TRBJ2-1; 7 bases agree with TRBD1. V lost 4 bases and J lost 1; bases outside the gene matches: 4. The length of the CDR3 is 15 residues. CDR1 is LNHDA and CDR2 is SQIVND in the germline V gene (reference sequence). CDR3 nucleotides: TGTGCCAGTAGTAGTTCAGGGGGATCCTACAATGAGCAGTTCTTC. It codes for CASSSSGGSYNEQFF.

The V gene is TRBV7-9, the J gene TRBJ1-4, with 8 bases that match TRBD1. Germline CDR1 reads SEHNR; CDR2 reads FQNEAQ (reference sequence). Germline trimming cut 5 bases from V and 7 bases from J; bases unmatched to any gene: 12. The CDR3 consists of 16 residues. CDR3 sequence reads: CASSRNPGGLVEKLFF. In DNA form, the CDR3 reads TGTGCCAGCAGCAGAAATCCAGGGGGCCTAGTTGAAAAACTGTTTTTT.

The chain has TRBV7-2 and TRBJ2-2; 9 positions match TRBD2. The germline V gene encodes CDR1 SGHTA and CDR2 FQGNSA. Losses at the gene ends were 0 bases for V and 4 bases for J; bases not matched to a gene: 6. The CDR3 consists of 17 residues. CDR3 nucleotides: TGTGCCAGCAGCTTAGCGCTTAGCGGGAGTGGCACCGGGGAGCTGTTTTTT. It is translated as CASSLALSGSGTGELFF. Drawing the rest from reference TRBV7-2 and TRBJ2-2, the complete variable domain is GAGVSQSPSNKVTEKGKDVELRCDPISGHTALYWYRQSLGQGLEFLIYFQGNSAPDKSGLPSDRFSAERTGGSVSTLTIQRTQQEDSAVYLCASSLALSGSGTGELFFGEGSRLTVL.

The chain is built from TRBV4-3 and TRBJ1-2; TRBD1 aligns across 8 bases. The CDR3 extends over 15 amino acids. Germline CDR1 is LGHNA and CDR2 is YSLEER. V shed 1 base, J shed 4 bases, and the junction held 5 bases outside the gene matches. CDR3 protein: CASSQAGQGPYGYTF. The CDR3 bases are TGCGCCAGCAGCCAAGCCGGACAGGGACCCTATGGCTACACCTTC.

The chain has TRBV6-5 and TRBJ1-3; D gene ambiguous. CDR3 length: 14 amino acids. V shed 7 bases and J shed 2 bases, with 12 bases lying between them. Germline CDR1 MNHEY, CDR2 SVGAGI. CDR3 loop: CASTPGAAGNTIYF. The CDR3 DNA reads TGTGCCAGCACCCCAGGAGCGGCTGGAAACACCATATATTTT.

This clone appeared a single time. The rearrangement joins TRBV24-1 to TRBJ2-3, with TRBD1 matching over 8 bases. With V trimmed by 0 bases and J by 2 bases, 0 bases remained unmatched. The CDR3 consists of 15 residues. The germline V gene has CDR1 KGHDR and CDR2 SFDVKD. Here the CDR3 DNA reads TGTGCCACCAGTGATTTGCAGGGGGCCACAGATACGCAGTATTTT. Translation: CATSDLQGATDTQYF.

This sequence joins TRBV6-5 and TRBJ1-1; possible D gene TRBD1, 6 bases. Germline values: CDR1 MNHEY, CDR2 SVGAGI. The length of the CDR3 is 13 residues. The V end lost 2 bases, the J end lost 8 bases, and 12 bases lay between the germline ends. The CDR3: CASSYRGQREAFF. In DNA, the CDR3 is TGTGCCAGCAGTTACCGAGGACAGAGAGAAGCTTTCTTT.

The V call is TRBV19, the J call TRBJ2-1; 7 bases are shared with TRBD1. Trimming removed 2 bases from V and 10 bases from J; junction bases left unmatched: 5. The CDR3 has 13 residues. The germline V gene encodes CDR1 LNHDA and CDR2 SQIVND (reference sequence). CDR3 nucleotides: TGTGCCAGTAGTATACGAAAGGACAGGGAGCAGTTCTTC. Amino acids: CASSIRKDREQFF.

Written as DNA, the CDR3 is TGCGCCAGCAGCGTAGGGTCCGGGACACACCAAGAGACCCAGTACTTC. Protein: CASSVGSGTHQETQYF. This sequence joins TRBV5-1 and TRBJ2-5; perhaps TRBD1 as D (6 bases). Trimming shortened V by 4 bases and J by 0 bases, and 16 bases separated the two germline ends. CDR3 length equals 16 residues. CDR1 is SGHRS and CDR2 is YFSETQ in the germline V gene.